This T cell receptor (beta chain) was recovered during a study of low-dose radiotherapy and immunotherapy resistance in tumors. Time point specified: before trial treatment. Alpha and beta chains were covered, as first-strand cDNA relied on TRAV- and TRBV-specific primers. TCRs were amplified for approximately 21 PCR cycles with a constant-region primer and V-primer adapter. In TCRdb, the reads were re-called with MiXCR into one record per CDR3 protein. The sample lists 85,000 to 95,000 distinct CDR3 sequences, 9.4% occurring once. In its sample, this clonotype was seen many times. Trimming at V came to 6 bases and at J to 8 bases, leaving 16 bases not matched to a gene. This CDR3 has 16 residues. CDR1 MNHEY and CDR2 SVGEGT come from the germline V gene.

The rearrangement joins TRBV6-2 or TRBV6-3 to TRBJ2-1; 7 bases line up with TRBD1. The material sequenced was PBMCs, taken before treatment. This TCR was recovered from a male donor with prostate cancer. In nucleotides, the CDR3 is TGTGCCAGCAGAGATGAGCGACAGGGAGTCGGGGATGAGCAGTTCTTC. Translation gives CASRDERQGVGDEQFF.